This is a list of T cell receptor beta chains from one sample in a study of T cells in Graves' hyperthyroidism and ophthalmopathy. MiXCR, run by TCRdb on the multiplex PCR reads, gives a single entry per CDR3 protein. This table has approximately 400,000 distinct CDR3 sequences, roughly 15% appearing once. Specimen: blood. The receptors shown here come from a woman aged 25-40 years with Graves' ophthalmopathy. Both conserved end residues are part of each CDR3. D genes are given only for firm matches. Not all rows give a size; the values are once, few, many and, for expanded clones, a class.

DNA: TGTGCCTGGAGTAGACAGCGAGCCAAAAACATTCAGTACTTC
CDR3: CAWSRQRAKNIQYF
size: many
V: TRBV30
J: TRBJ2-4
D: NA

DNA: TGTGCCAGCAGTGAAACTAGGCTGGAGACCCAGTACTTC
CDR3: CASSETRLETQYF
size: many
V: TRBV2
J: TRBJ2-5
D: NA

DNA: TGTGCCAGCTCACCAAAACAAGGCACTGAAGCTTTCTTT
CDR3: CASSPKQGTEAFF
size: many
V: TRBV18
J: TRBJ1-1
D: NA

DNA: TGTGCCAGCTCACCGGACAGTTACTACGAGCAGTACTTC
CDR3: CASSPDSYYEQYF
size: many
V: TRBV18
J: TRBJ2-7
D: NA

DNA: TGTGCCAGCAGTGAAACAGGGACGGGGGAGCAGTACTTC
CDR3: CASSETGTGEQYF
size: many
V: TRBV2
J: TRBJ2-7
D: NA

DNA: TGCAGTCCGAAAGGGACAGGAGACACTGAAGCTTTCTTT
CDR3: CSPKGTGDTEAFF
size: many
V: TRBV20-1
J: TRBJ1-1
D: TRBD1

DNA: TGTGCCAGCAGTTTCTTCAGATCGGCGAACTCACCCCTCCACTTT
CDR3: CASSFFRSANSPLHF
size: few
V: TRBV28
J: TRBJ1-6
D: NA

DNA: TGCGCCAGCAGCCAACCCAAACAAGGCAATGAGCAGTTCTTC
CDR3: CASSQPKQGNEQFF
size: many
V: TRBV4-1
J: TRBJ2-1
D: NA

DNA: TGTGCCAGCAGTTCCCCCGCCGTCAGGAGGGACACCGGGGAGCTGTTTTTT
CDR3: CASSSPAVRRDTGELFF
size: many
V: TRBV28
J: TRBJ2-2
D: NA

DNA: TGTGCCAGCAGGAGGACAGGGGGGTCCTACGAGCAGTACTTC
CDR3: CASRRTGGSYEQYF
size: many
V: TRBV28
J: TRBJ2-7
D: TRBD1

DNA: TGTGCCAGCAGTTTATCCGGTTGGGTGGGAGATACGCAGTATTTT
CDR3: CASSLSGWVGDTQYF
size: many
V: TRBV28
J: TRBJ2-3
D: NA

DNA: TGCAGCGTAGTAACCCCAGATGGAGAGACCCAGTACTTC
CDR3: CSVVTPDGETQYF
size: many
V: TRBV20-1
J: TRBJ2-5
D: NA

DNA: TGCGCCAGCAGCCAGAGGACAGGAGGCTACGAGCAGTACTTC
CDR3: CASSQRTGGYEQYF
size: many
V: TRBV4-1
J: TRBJ2-7
D: TRBD1

DNA: TGTGCCAGCAGTTTATTTACACCGGGACTAGCCCTGAATGAGCAGTTCTTC
CDR3: CASSLFTPGLALNEQFF
size: many
V: TRBV27
J: TRBJ2-1
D: TRBD2

DNA: TGCAGTGCTAGAACCCCGGACAGTGCGGTATCCGCCTATGGCTACACCTTC
CDR3: CSARTPDSAVSAYGYTF
size: many
V: TRBV20-1
J: TRBJ1-2
D: NA

DNA: TGTGCCAGCAGCTTAGGGACCCAGCCCCAGCATTTT
CDR3: CASSLGTQPQHF
size: many
V: TRBV7-8
J: TRBJ1-5
D: NA

DNA: TGTGCCAGCAGCTTAAGTGCGGGGGCCCCCTACAATGAGCAGTTCTTC
CDR3: CASSLSAGAPYNEQFF
size: many
V: TRBV7-3
J: TRBJ2-1
D: NA

DNA: TGTGCCAGCAGTTTTGGGACAGGGGGCTTGGGCTACACCTTC
CDR3: CASSFGTGGLGYTF
size: few
V: TRBV28
J: TRBJ1-2
D: TRBD1

DNA: TGCGCCAGCAGCTTCCCACATCCTCCCTACGAGCAGTACTTC
CDR3: CASSFPHPPYEQYF
size: NA
V: TRBV4-1
J: TRBJ2-7
D: NA

DNA: TGTGCCTGGGGACAGGCTAACTATGGCTACACCTTC
CDR3: CAWGQANYGYTF
size: NA
V: TRBV30
J: TRBJ1-2
D: TRBD1

DNA: TGTGCCAGCAGTTTAGCGATCACAGGTGATGAAGCTTTCTTT
CDR3: CASSLAITGDEAFF
size: few
V: TRBV12-3/TRBV12-4
J: TRBJ1-1
D: NA

DNA: TGTGCCAGCAGGGGCAGGGGTAATTCACCCCTCCACTTT
CDR3: CASRGRGNSPLHF
size: NA
V: TRBV6-1
J: TRBJ1-6
D: NA

DNA: TGTGCCAGCAGTTCCCAAGGCAGGCTTAATGAAAAACTGTTTTTT
CDR3: CASSSQGRLNEKLFF
size: many
V: TRBV28
J: TRBJ1-4
D: NA

DNA: TGTGCCAGCAATCTCAAAGGGGGCGGGGGTAACACCGGGGAGCTGTTTTTT
CDR3: CASNLKGGGGNTGELFF
size: few
V: TRBV12-3/TRBV12-4
J: TRBJ2-2
D: NA

DNA: TGTGCCAGCAGTTACTCGACCACTGAAGCTTTCTTT
CDR3: CASSYSTTEAFF
size: many
V: TRBV6-6
J: TRBJ1-1
D: NA

DNA: TGTGCCAGCAGTGTAAGCGACAGAACCGAGCAGTACTTC
CDR3: CASSVSDRTEQYF
size: NA
V: TRBV6-1
J: TRBJ2-7
D: NA

DNA: TGTGCCAGCAGCCAAAGACTAGTATCGGCCTACGAGCAGTACTTC
CDR3: CASSQRLVSAYEQYF
size: NA
V: TRBV4-2
J: TRBJ2-7
D: NA

DNA: NA
CDR3: CASSSEGAVDEEQYFGPGTDTQYF
size: NA
V: TRBV5-1
J: TRBJ2-3
D: NA